Listed below are T cell receptor beta chains from one sample, sequenced in a study of beta chain features in type 1 diabetes. Sequencing used immunoSEQ multiplex PCR; TCRdb keeps in-frame clones, though not all of them. The sample lists about 400,000 clones, around an eighth occurring once. The specimen was naive CD4+ T cells from blood. The source of these receptors is a man aged 18-30 years in good health. Each CDR3 is given with its conserved first and last residue. A D gene is named only where the DNA matches it firmly. Clone size appears in some rows only: once, few, many, or a class for an expanded clone.

v_call	j_call	cdr3_length	d_call	clone_size	cdr3_nt	cdr3_aa
TRBV7-2	TRBJ1-2	12	-	-	TGTGCCAGCAGTCCCCGGAACTATGGCTACACCTTC	CASSPRNYGYTF
TRBV29-1	TRBJ2-6	12	-	-	TGCAGCGTTGGAGGTGGGGCCAACGTCCTGACTTTC	CSVGGGANVLTF
TRBV14	TRBJ2-1	14	-	-	TGTGCCAGCAGCCACCAGGGTATACCGGTTGAGCAGTTCTTC	CASSHQGIPVEQFF
TRBV30	TRBJ2-4	13	TRBD1	-	TGTGCCTGGACCGGACAGGGGAAAAACATTCAGTACTTC	CAWTGQGKNIQYF
TRBV7-2	TRBJ2-3	15	TRBD2	few	TGTGCCAGCAGCTCTCGACTAGCTCTTACAGATACGCAGTATTTT	CASSSRLALTDTQYF
TRBV5-1	TRBJ2-3	17	TRBD1	few	TGCGCCAGCAGCTTGGAAAGAGGACAGGGGAGGACAGATACGCAGTATTTT	CASSLERGQGRTDTQYF
TRBV4-1	TRBJ2-1	14	-	few	TGCGCCAGCAGCCAAGATGTCTTTTACAATGAGCAGTTCTTC	CASSQDVFYNEQFF
TRBV5-5	TRBJ2-5	12	-	-	TGTGCCAGCAGCGACAGACAAGAGACCCAGTACTTC	CASSDRQETQYF
TRBV6-5	TRBJ2-7	14	TRBD2	-	TGTGCCAGCAGGAGCCTAGCGGGAGTTGGCGAGCAGTACTTC	CASRSLAGVGEQYF
TRBV28	TRBJ1-5	16	TRBD1	-	TGTGCCAGCAGAGAGACAGGGGTTTATAGCAATCAGCCCCAGCATTTT	CASRETGVYSNQPQHF
TRBV9	TRBJ1-5	14	TRBD1	few	TGTGCCAGCAGCCGACAGGGATGGGATCAGCCCCAGCATTTT	CASSRQGWDQPQHF
TRBV6-5	TRBJ2-7	15	TRBD1	-	TGTGCCAGCAGCGCGACAGGGGGGACCTCCTACGAGCAGTACTTC	CASSATGGTSYEQYF
TRBV7-9	TRBJ2-7	13	-	few	TGTGCCAGCAGTTACGCACAGCTGTACGAGCAGTACTTC	CASSYAQLYEQYF
TRBV7-9	TRBJ2-5	11	-	few	TGTGCCAGCCAGGGCTGGGAGACCCAGTACTTC	CASQGWETQYF
TRBV28	TRBJ2-7	13	TRBD2	-	TGTGCCAGCACGCCGGGGGGGGGCTACGAGCAGTACTTC	CASTPGGGYEQYF
TRBV6-5	TRBJ2-2	14	TRBD1	-	TGTGCCAGCAGTATCACAGGGGACGCCGGGGAGCTGTTTTTT	CASSITGDAGELFF